The clone carrying this T cell receptor (beta chain) has a single count. Its antigen is unknown. These data come from a study of T cell responses to AZD1222 COVID-19 vaccine. Germline loops: CDR1 DFQATT, CDR2 SNEGSKA (reference sequence). There are 13 residues in the CDR3. V was trimmed by 3 bases and J by 8 bases, leaving 13 bases between them. Findings of the study overall: Compared with day 0, the breadth and depth of the Spike-specific TCR repertoire rose significantly after two doses of AZD1222. Clonal diversity may have been underestimated in mostly white British donors.

Profiled with immunoSEQ multiplex PCR; TCRdb holds only in-frame clones, not every one. The sample carries roughly 99,000 clones, 87% recorded once. The specimen comprised peripheral blood, sampled on day 0 of AZD1222 vaccination. This receptor was taken from an adult in good health. The V gene is TRBV20-1, the J gene TRBJ1-4, with D possibly being TRBD1 (5 bases). For the CDR3, the DNA is TGCAGTGCTAGTCAGCAGGGAGAGGAAAAACTGTTTTTT. This codes for CSASQQGEEKLFF.